The next 5 T cell receptor beta chains were all read from a single sample in a study of cytomegalovirus exposure and HLA in healthy donors. The PCR contained 60 Vbeta and 13 Jbeta primers. The protocol was immunoSEQ multiplex PCR, while the TCRdb copy is restricted to in-frame clones and leaves out a portion. The sample has 210,000 or so clones, 80% to 90% seen once. Material for sequencing was PBMCs. The receptors were gathered from a man aged 25-40 years in good health and CMV-seronegative.

The chain links TRBV5-1 to TRBJ2-7, with a possible D match to TRBD1 (5 bases). Germline assignment: CDR1 SGHRS and CDR2 YFSETQ. The V end lost 4 bases, the J end lost 3 bases, and 14 bases lay between the germline ends. This CDR3 contains 14 residues. As DNA, the CDR3 is TGCGCCAGCAGCCCGGACACTATGAACTACGAGCAGTACTTC. Encoded protein: CASSPDTMNYEQYF.

The V and J genes are TRBV6-1 and TRBJ2-6; tentative D call: TRBD2 (6 bases). The CDR3 contains 18 residues. Germline V gene lookup returns CDR1 MNHNS and CDR2 SASEGT. Trimming left V 4 bases short and J 0 bases short, with 16 bases between. Here the CDR3 reads CASSGGRGGYSGANVLTF. For the CDR3, the DNA is TGTGCCAGCAGTGGGGGTCGGGGAGGCTACTCTGGGGCCAACGTCCTGACTTTC.

This sequence joins TRBV5-1 and TRBJ1-1; 9 nucleotides agree with TRBD1. The V gene end was trimmed by 5 bases and the J gene end by 0 bases; junction bases not matched to a gene: 8. The CDR3 sequence is 16 residues long. Germline V gene lookup returns CDR1 SGHRS and CDR2 YFSETQ. CDR3 bases: TGCGCCAGCAGTGGGGGCGGGACAGGGATGAACACTGAAGCTTTCTTT. Residues: CASSGGGTGMNTEAFF.

This chain uses TRBV7-2 with TRBJ2-7; 7 bases agree with TRBD1. Trimming at V came to 5 bases and at J to 3 bases, leaving 4 bases not matched to a gene. The CDR3 has 13 residues. Per the germline V gene, CDR1 is SGHTA and CDR2 is FQGNSA. DNA of the CDR3: TGTGCCAGCAGCATAAGGGACAGCTACGAGCAGTACTTC. Translating gives CASSIRDSYEQYF.

J is TRBJ2-6 and V is TRBV18, with D possibly matching TRBD1 (6 bases). The length of the CDR3 is 17 residues. Trimming left V 3 bases short and J 3 bases short, with 15 bases between. Germline V gives CDR1 KGHSH, CDR2 LQKENI. The CDR3 DNA sequence: TGTGCCAGCTCACCTGCCACAGGGCATCTTGGGGCCAACGTCCTGACTTTC. Translation: CASSPATGHLGANVLTF.